The 7 T cell receptor beta chains listed next were all sequenced from one sample in a study of response to subunit inactivated influenza vaccine. TCRdb used MiXCR to reprocess the RT-PCR reads, holding one entry per CDR3 protein. Here the sample spans 530,000 or so distinct CDR3 sequences, 25% being singletons. This material consisted of CD4+ T cells sorted from PBMCs, taken 5 to 6 days after vaccination. These receptors all come from a middle-aged man who received an inactivated influenza vaccine.

The genes are TRBV28 and TRBJ2-3, with 8 bases matching TRBD2. The germline V gene encodes CDR1 MDHEN and CDR2 SYDVKM. V was clipped by 5 bases and J by 3 bases; unmatched bases: 7. This CDR3 has 15 amino acids. The CDR3: CASSPNKRGTDTQYF. The CDR3 region has the DNA TGTGCCAGCAGTCCCAACAAGCGGGGGACAGATACGCAGTATTTT. Together with reference TRBV28 and TRBJ2-3, the CDR3 gives the full variable domain: DVKVTQSSRYLVKRTGEKVFLECVQDMDHENMFWYRQDPGLGLRLIYFSYDVKMKEKGDIPEGYSVSREKKERFSLILESASTNQTSMYLCASSPNKRGTDTQYFGPGTRLTVL.

This clonotype turned up a few times. The chain links TRBV6-2 or TRBV6-3 to TRBJ2-7, with D possibly matching TRBD2 (5 bases). This CDR3 comprises 11 residues. CDR1 and CDR2 from the germline V gene are MNHEY and SVGEGT. CDR3 DNA sequence: TGTGCTTCCCGGGTGGGGAGCGAGCAGTACTTC. It specifies CASRVGSEQYF.

The chain carries TRBV5-1 and TRBJ1-1, with D perhaps matching TRBD1 (6 bases). In germline, CDR1 is SGHRS, CDR2 YFSETQ. V dropped 3 bases and J dropped 1 base, with 25 bases sitting between them. This CDR3 comprises 19 residues. The CDR3 nucleotides read TGCGCCAGCAGCTGGGCCGGGGCGACAGGCGTAAGAGGGAACACTGAAGCTTTCTTT. Residues: CASSWAGATGVRGNTEAFF.

A few counts support this clonotype. V gene TRBV4-2 combines with J gene TRBJ2-5; D is possibly TRBD1 (6 bases). This CDR3 region has 13 residues. The germline V and J ends were trimmed by 2 bases and 5 bases, with 9 bases remaining between them. The germline V gene has CDR1 LGHNA and CDR2 YNFKEQ. Written as DNA, the CDR3 is TGTGCCAGCAGCCAATACAGGGTTGAGACCCAGTACTTC. Protein: CASSQYRVETQYF.

The chain has TRBV29-1 and TRBJ2-1; D is unclear. This CDR3 region has 18 residues. The V and J ends lost 0 bases and 6 bases respectively, with 24 bases between them. In germline, CDR1 is SQVTM, CDR2 ANQGSEA. CDR3: CSVEDSVSRALPSNEQFF. The CDR3 DNA follows: TGCAGCGTTGAAGATTCCGTCTCCCGGGCCCTCCCTTCCAATGAGCAGTTCTTC.

V usage is TRBV4-2 and J usage is TRBJ2-3; a possible D gene is TRBD2 (6 bases). The CDR3 is 15 amino acids. Trimming shortened V by 1 base and J by 2 bases, and 10 bases separated the two germline ends. The germline CDR1 and CDR2 sequences are LGHNA and YNFKEQ. CDR3: CASSQGRGSTDTQYF. The CDR3 nucleotides read TGTGCCAGCAGCCAAGGACGGGGGTCCACAGATACGCAGTATTTT.

The chain links TRBV12-3 or TRBV12-4 to TRBJ1-1; no reliable D call. Trimming took off 3 bases at V and 6 bases at J, with 17 bases between the two ends. CDR3 length: 15 residues. CDR3 nucleotides: TGTGCCAGCAGTTTGAGACCCAATTCATCCCCTGAAGCTTTCTTT. This codes for CASSLRPNSSPEAFF.